A selection of T cell receptor beta chains follows, all from one sample in a study of T cell responses to AZD1222 COVID-19 vaccine. TCRdb keeps only in-frame clones here, not all; method: immunoSEQ multiplex PCR. The table has 110,000 to 150,000 clones, about 92% seen once. The sequencing used peripheral blood, collected after recovery from COVID-19. These receptors all stem from an adult who had recovered from COVID-19. CDR3s include the opening cysteine and the closing phenylalanine or tryptophan. The D gene is left open where the match is weak. The listing skips clone size in some rows; elsewhere it reads once, few, many or a size class.

v_gene	j_gene	abundance	d_gene	CDR3nt	CDR3aa
TRBV15	TRBJ1-1	-	-	TGTGCCACCAGCAGACAGGGGAACACTGAAGCTTTCTTT	CATSRQGNTEAFF
TRBV3-1/TRBV3-2	TRBJ1-2	once	TRBD1	TGTGCCAGCAGCCAAGGACAGGGCTACTATGGCTACACCTTC	CASSQGQGYYGYTF
TRBV11-3	TRBJ2-2	-	TRBD1	TGTGCCAGCAGCCCAGGGACAGGGGCGAACACCGGGGAGCTGTTTTTT	CASSPGTGANTGELFF
TRBV10-3	TRBJ1-1	-	-	TGTGCCATCAGTGAGTCGGGCAGGGACGCTTTCTTT	CAISESGRDAFF
TRBV6-1	TRBJ2-1	-	TRBD2	TGTGCCAGCAGTGAACTGGGACTAGCGGGAGTTTATGAGCAGTTCTTC	CASSELGLAGVYEQFF
TRBV9	TRBJ2-7	once	-	TGTGCCAGCAGCGTAGGCGCAGGTTCCTTTGGGTACGAGCAGTACTTC	CASSVGAGSFGYEQYF
TRBV7-6	TRBJ2-1	-	TRBD2	TGTGCCAGCAGCTTAGTACAGGCGGGAGTCATGGAGCAGTTCTTC	CASSLVQAGVMEQFF
TRBV28	TRBJ2-1	-	TRBD1	TGTGCCAGCGGCCTCCGGGGACAGGGGCTCCCAGAAGCCTACAATGAGCAGTTCTTC	CASGLRGQGLPEAYNEQFF
TRBV6-5	TRBJ1-1	-	TRBD1	TGTGCCAGCAACCCCGACAGGGCGAACACTGAAGCTTTCTTT	CASNPDRANTEAFF
TRBV28	TRBJ1-1	-	-	TGTGCCAGCAGCTCACCCACAAGATCCACTGAAGCTTTCTTT	CASSSPTRSTEAFF